Below, 8 T cell receptor beta chains from the same sample are listed, as sequenced in a study of early T cells in non-severe SARS-CoV-2 infection. TCRdb processed the 5' RACE reads anew with MiXCR; each CDR3 protein has one entry. Here the sample spans roughly 20,000 distinct CDR3 sequences, 5.7% being singletons. The material was whole blood, obtained at baseline. The origin of the receptors is an adult who was a healthcare worker with PCR-confirmed SARS-CoV-2 infection or an uninfected control (not recorded which).

There are a few counts of this clonotype. This rearrangement joins TRBV12-3 or TRBV12-4 to TRBJ2-5; no definite D call. Trimming removed 3 bases at V and 4 bases at J, with 6 bases between. The CDR3 extends over 12 amino acids. Here the CDR3 DNA reads TGTGCCAGCAGTTTGTCCCGAGAGACCCAGTACTTC. Its translation is CASSLSRETQYF.

The chain combines TRBV10-3 with TRBJ1-2; perhaps TRBD1 as D (5 bases). The V gene lost 5 bases and the J gene lost 2 bases, with 18 bases spanning the gap. CDR1 is ENHRY, CDR2 SYGVKD, per germline. This CDR3 region has 16 residues. The CDR3 nucleotides are TGTGCCATCAGTCGAGGAGGGGCAGGGCTCAACTATGGCTACACCTTC. The encoded protein is CAISRGGAGLNYGYTF.

This clonotype was counted many times. The chain recombines TRBV5-1 with TRBJ1-2; 9 bases align to TRBD1. The ends lost 4 bases at V and 6 bases at J; junction bases unmatched: 4. This CDR3 comprises 13 residues. In germline, CDR1 is SGHRS, CDR2 YFSETQ. CDR3 bases: TGCGCCAGCAGCGAGACAGGGGGAGATGGCTACACCTTC. This codes for CASSETGGDGYTF.

Only a few counts were recorded for this clonotype. This sequence joins TRBV12-3 or TRBV12-4 and TRBJ2-7; D uncertain. The CDR3 is 14 residues long. V was shortened by 5 bases and J by 3 bases, with 14 bases between the two germline ends. CDR3 sequence (DNA): TGTGCCAGCAGTCCTCGCGGACGGAGCTACGAGCAGTACTTC. Protein product: CASSPRGRSYEQYF.

In nucleotides, the CDR3 is TGCGCCAGCAGCCAAGATCCGGTGGGAATGAACACTGAAGCTTTCTTT. It yields the protein CASSQDPVGMNTEAFF. The chain has TRBV4-1 and TRBJ1-1; D not resolved. The CDR3 loop spans 16 amino acids. V was trimmed by 0 bases and J by 0 bases, leaving 11 bases between them. The germline V gene encodes CDR1 MGHRA and CDR2 YSYEKL.

This clonotype was counted a few times. The V and J genes are TRBV6-5 and TRBJ2-3, with a possible D match to TRBD2 (5 bases). Germline V CDR1 and CDR2: MNHEY, SVGAGI. Trimming took 4 bases from V and 4 from J, leaving 9 bases between them. This CDR3 spans 13 amino acids. CDR3 loop: CASSWTHSDTQYF. The CDR3 DNA reads TGTGCCAGCAGTTGGACTCATTCAGATACGCAGTATTTT.

This chain uses TRBV19 with TRBJ1-2, with a tentative D call TRBD1 (5 bases). The CDR3 totals 12 residues. Germline CDR1 and CDR2: LNHDA and SQIVND (reference sequence). V lost 7 bases, J lost 3 bases, and 9 bases lay in between. The CDR3 loop reads CASMGDYYGYTF. As DNA, the CDR3 is TGTGCCAGTATGGGGGACTACTATGGCTACACCTTC.

The CDR3 reads CASSRTPRATDTQYF. DNA for the CDR3: TGTGCCAGCAGCCGCACCCCACGAGCCACAGATACGCAGTATTTT. This chain uses TRBV3-1 with TRBJ2-3; D is unresolved. The CDR3 extends over 15 amino acids. Per the germline V gene, CDR1 is LGHDT and CDR2 is YNNKEL (reference sequence). Deletions cut 4 bases from V and 2 bases from J, with 13 bases between.